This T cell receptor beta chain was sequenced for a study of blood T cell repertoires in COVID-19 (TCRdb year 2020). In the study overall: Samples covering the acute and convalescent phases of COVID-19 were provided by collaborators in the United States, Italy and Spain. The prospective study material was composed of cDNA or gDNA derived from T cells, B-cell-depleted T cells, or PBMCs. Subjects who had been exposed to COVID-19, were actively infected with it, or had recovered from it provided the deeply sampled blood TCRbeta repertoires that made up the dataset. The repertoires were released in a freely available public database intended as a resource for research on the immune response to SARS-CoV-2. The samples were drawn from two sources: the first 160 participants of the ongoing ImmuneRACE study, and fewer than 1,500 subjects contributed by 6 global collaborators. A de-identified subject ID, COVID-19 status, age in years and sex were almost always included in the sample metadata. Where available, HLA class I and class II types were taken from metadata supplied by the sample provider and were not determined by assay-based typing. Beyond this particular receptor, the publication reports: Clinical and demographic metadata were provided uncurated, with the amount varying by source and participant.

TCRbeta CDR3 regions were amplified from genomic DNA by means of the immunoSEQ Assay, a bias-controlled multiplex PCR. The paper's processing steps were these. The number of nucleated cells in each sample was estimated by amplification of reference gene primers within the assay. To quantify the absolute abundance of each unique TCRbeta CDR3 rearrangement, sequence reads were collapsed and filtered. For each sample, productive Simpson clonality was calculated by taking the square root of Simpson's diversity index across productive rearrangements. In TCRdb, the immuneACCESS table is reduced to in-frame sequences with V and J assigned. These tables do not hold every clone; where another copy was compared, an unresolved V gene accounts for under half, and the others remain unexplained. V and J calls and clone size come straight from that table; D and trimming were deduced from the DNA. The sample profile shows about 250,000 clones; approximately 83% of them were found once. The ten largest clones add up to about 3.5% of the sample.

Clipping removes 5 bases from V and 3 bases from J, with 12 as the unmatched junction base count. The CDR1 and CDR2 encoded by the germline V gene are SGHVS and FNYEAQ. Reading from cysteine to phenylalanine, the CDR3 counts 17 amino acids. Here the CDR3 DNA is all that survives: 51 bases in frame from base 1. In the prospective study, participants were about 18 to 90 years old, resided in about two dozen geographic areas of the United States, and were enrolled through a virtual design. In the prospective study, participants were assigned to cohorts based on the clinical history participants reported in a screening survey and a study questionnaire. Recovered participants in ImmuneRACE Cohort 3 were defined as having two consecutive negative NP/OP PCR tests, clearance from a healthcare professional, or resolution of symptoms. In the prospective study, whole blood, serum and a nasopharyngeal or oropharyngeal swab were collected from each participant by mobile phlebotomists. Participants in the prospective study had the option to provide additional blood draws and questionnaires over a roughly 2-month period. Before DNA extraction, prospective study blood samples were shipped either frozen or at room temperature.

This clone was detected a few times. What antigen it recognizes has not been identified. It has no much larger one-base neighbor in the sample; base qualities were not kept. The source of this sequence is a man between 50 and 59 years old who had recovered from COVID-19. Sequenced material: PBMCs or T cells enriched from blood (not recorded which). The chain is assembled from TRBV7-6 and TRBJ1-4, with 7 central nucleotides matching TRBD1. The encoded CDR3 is CASSLPARGDPNEKLFF. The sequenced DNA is TGTGCCAGCAGCCTCCCCGCCAGGGGGGATCCTAATGAAAAACTGTTTTTT. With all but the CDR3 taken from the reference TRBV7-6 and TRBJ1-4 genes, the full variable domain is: GAGVSQSPRYKVTKRGQDVALRCDPISGHVSLYWYRQALGQGPEFLTYFNYEAQQDKSGLPNDRFSAERPEGSISTLTIQRTEQRDSAMYRCASSLPARGDPNEKLFFGSGTQLSVL.